The TCR beta chain under discussion was sequenced for a study of blood T cells in healthy people across ages (dated by TCRdb to between 2015 and 2016). With regard to the full study: In model experiments, template switching captured about one uniquely barcoded TCR beta cDNA molecule for every two T cells. Age-related changes in TCR beta repertoire diversity were measured in the study by deep sequencing normalized with unique cDNA molecular identifiers. Donors were grouped into four age groups: young (average roughly 17 years), middle-aged (around 39), aged (approximately 58) and long-lived (approximately 78). To avoid experimental bias, donors of different ages were randomly spread across the sequencing lanes. For two donors (one aged 18 to 30 and one aged 80 or older), the study analyzed two additional independent replicas of 1 million unique cDNA reads from the same blood draw. The full study reports these points: Bulk unsorted PBMC profiling prevented conclusive comparison of naive and antigen-experienced compartments. Estimates of total diversity based on one million sequenced T cells were regarded as lower bounds and as underestimates. Donor CMV infection status was unknown, potentially confounding age-related changes in expanded clonotypes. Compared with the aged group, more naive CD4+ T cells, fewer expanded clones and increased TCR diversity were shown by the long-lived group, suggesting age selection. Observed TCR beta diversity per million T cells fell roughly linearly with age, and a significant reduction was already apparent by age around 40. Observed TCR beta diversity correlated strongly with the percentage of naive T cells measured by flow cytometry.

On this clonotype itself: This receptor's antigen is unknown. Base qualities were left out, and no much larger clone turns up one base away.

Receptor libraries were prepared by 5' RACE. The reads were generated on an Illumina HiSeq 2500. A second PCR of about 7 to 12 cycles was run with a J-beta primer mix and a sample-barcoded 5' primer. Each TCR beta cDNA molecule received a unique molecular identifier from a template-switch 5' adaptor carrying 12 random nucleotides. At least 2.5 million CDR3-containing paired-end reads were obtained from each sample. All of the RNA was converted into first-strand cDNA using the Mint cDNA synthesis kit, with a TRBC-specific oligonucleotide serving as the primer. All cDNA was treated with uracil-DNA glycosylase and then went through a first 18-cycle PCR with the universal primers M1SS and BC2_uni_R. On the authors' methods: For normalization, 1 million high-quality reads, each with a distinct molecular identifier, were randomly selected from each sample. Instead of being binned into consensus sequences, reads that shared molecular identifiers were thrown out. MiTCR, with a Q25 quality threshold and the strictest error-elimination algorithm, was used for CDR3 identification, clonotype clustering and error correction. A nonparametric unseen species model using Euler transformation provided a lower-bound estimate of total TCR beta diversity. Through fastp at Q25 and MiXCR, TCRdb rebuilt clones from the public reads, retaining in-frame beta chains. Identical CDR3 proteins give one entry, which carries the most common genes and DNA. TCRdb assigned the V and J calls; the authors' analysis was not used. In this sample the table shows over 1,500,000 distinct CDR3 sequences, just under 50% of which occur a single time. Approximately 2.1% of the sample goes to the ten largest clones.

V was cut back by 5 bases and J by 6 bases, leaving a gap of 14 bases between them. Measured from the cysteine to the phenylalanine, the CDR3 is 14 residues long. Just CDR3 DNA is preserved here, 42 bases in frame from base 1. Sequences SEHNR (CDR1) and FQNEAQ (CDR2) are obtained from the germline V gene (reference sequence). The donors were under 40 Caucasian individuals from Russia, aged 6 to 90 years, who were systemically healthy. About 10 milliliters of peripheral blood were collected from each donor into EDTA-treated Vacutainer tubes. Ficoll-Paque density-gradient centrifugation was used to isolate PBMCs, with at least 7 million per sample. Trizol reagent was used to extract total RNA from the PBMCs, yielding at least 6 micrograms per sample. Naive CD45RAhigh/CD27high T cell percentages were measured by flow cytometry on a PBMC aliquot from every donor.

This sequence originates from a middle-aged woman in good health. The source material was blood. The V and J genes are TRBV7-9 and TRBJ1-5; the D gene assignment is ambiguous. The sequenced DNA: TGTGCCAGCAGCGTAGAGGGTAGAGCTCAGCCCCAGCATTTT. It is translated as CASSVEGRAQPQHF.